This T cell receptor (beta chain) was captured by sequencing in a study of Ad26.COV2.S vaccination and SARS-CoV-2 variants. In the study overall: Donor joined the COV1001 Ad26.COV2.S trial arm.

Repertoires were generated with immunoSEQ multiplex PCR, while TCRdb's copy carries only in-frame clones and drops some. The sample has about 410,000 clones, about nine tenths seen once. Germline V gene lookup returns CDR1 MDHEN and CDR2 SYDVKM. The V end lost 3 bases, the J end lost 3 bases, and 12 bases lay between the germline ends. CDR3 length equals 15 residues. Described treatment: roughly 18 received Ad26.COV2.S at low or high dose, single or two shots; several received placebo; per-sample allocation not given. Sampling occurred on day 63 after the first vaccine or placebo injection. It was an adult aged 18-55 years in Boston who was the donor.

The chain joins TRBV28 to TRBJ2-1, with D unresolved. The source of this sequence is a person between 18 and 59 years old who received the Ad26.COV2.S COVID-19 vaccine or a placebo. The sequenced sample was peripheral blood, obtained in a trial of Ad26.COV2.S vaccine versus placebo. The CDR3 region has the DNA TGTGCCAGCAGTTTTGGGCAGACCATCTACAATGAGCAGTTCTTC. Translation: CASSFGQTIYNEQFF.